Following are 19 T cell receptor beta chains from one sample sequenced in a study of CD4 and CD8 cells across lung adenocarcinoma regions. One entry per CDR3 protein results from TCRdb running MiXCR on the PCR reads. Of tens of thousands of distinct CDR3 sequences listed, roughly half are singletons. The sequencing input was CD4+ T cells from the center of a lung tumor. Receptors originate from a male donor with lung adenocarcinoma. The CD4 and CD8 labels of this study may be unreliable.

About this clonotype: Relative to the germline gene, one junction end is altered; a read error may explain this. This sequence joins TRBV11-2 and TRBJ2-6; tentatively, D is TRBD1 (6 bases). This CDR3 is built from 17 residues. Germline V lookup: CDR1 SGHAT, CDR2 FQNNGV. The CDR3 bases are TGTGCCAGCAGACAAAGTTTTGGGGGCCCGTGCGCCAACGACCTGTACTTC. Translating it yields CASRQSFGGPCANDLYF.

A note on this clonotype: Its ends do not fully match the called genes, so a read error is possible. The V and J genes are TRBV12-3 or TRBV12-4 and TRBJ2-3; no clear D. This CDR3 has 14 residues. This CDR3 reads CARSVGGAADTQYF. In DNA, the CDR3 is TGTGCCAGGAGTGTGGGCGGTGCCGCAGATACGCAGTACTTT.

As for this clonotype: Compared with germline, one end of the junction differs, possibly owing to a read error. The V call is TRBV6-1, the J call TRBJ2-3, with D perhaps matching TRBD2 (6 bases). Germline-derived CDR1 and CDR2 are MNHNS and SASEGT. This CDR3 comprises 15 residues. The CDR3 DNA reads TGTGCCCGCAGCTCGGACGGGAGAGGCACAAATACGCAGTATTTT. As protein: CARSSDGRGTNTQYF.

V is TRBV6-1 and J is TRBJ2-2; D gene unclear. Germline CDR1 and CDR2: MNHNS and SASEGT. This CDR3 contains 14 residues. In DNA form, the CDR3 reads TGTGCGGGCATCTTCGCTGTGTGCACAGATGCGCAGTTTTTT. Protein product: CAGIFAVCTDAQFF.

A note on this clonotype: The junction does not match germline at one end; this may be a read error. The chain joins TRBV6-4 to TRBJ2-3, with D possibly being TRBD2 (6 bases). Germline values: CDR1 MRHNA, CDR2 SNTAGT. This CDR3 contains 15 residues. CDR3 bases: TGTGCCAGCAGTGACGGGCTCGGGAGTGCAGATACTCAGTATTTT. This sequence encodes CASSDGLGSADTQYF.

The rearrangement uses TRBV10-3 and TRBJ1-6, with D unclear. Trimming took off 6 bases at V and 5 bases at J, with 8 bases between the two ends. Germline assignment: CDR1 ENHRY and CDR2 SYGVKD. The CDR3 contains 13 residues. CDR3 in amino acids: CAISADHNSPLHF. CDR3 in DNA: TGTGCCATCAGCGCGGACCATAATTCACCCCTCCACTTT.

The chain employs TRBV6-1 and TRBJ2-1; 7 bases align to TRBD1. This CDR3 has 16 residues. Germline V gene data show CDR1 as MNHNS and CDR2 as SASEGT. The V and J ends lost 1 base and 4 bases, in that order; junction bases with no gene match: 7. CDR3 in DNA: TGTGCCAGCAGTGAAGTCCCAGGGGGATCTTACAATGAGCAGTTCTTC. It specifies CASSEVPGGSYNEQFF.

The chain joins TRBV27 to TRBJ2-3, with unresolved D. The CDR3 contains 17 residues. Between the trimmed V and J ends, which lost 5 bases and 9 bases, there was a span of 27 bases. CDR1 MNHEY and CDR2 SMNVEV come from the germline V gene (reference sequence). The CDR3 region is CASSPGRRDREKETQYF. The DNA of the CDR3 is TGTGCCAGCAGTCCGGGCCGACGAGATCGTGAGAAAGAGACGCAGTATTTT.

Only a few counts were recorded for this clonotype. The chain joins TRBV6-5 to TRBJ2-2; possible D gene TRBD2, 6 bases. TRBJ2-3 matches the DNA end more closely, so the J call is doubtful. Germline lookup yields CDR1 MNHEY and CDR2 SVGAGI. The CDR3 spans 15 residues. CDR3 nucleotides: TGTGCCAGCAGACTCCAGTCCGGGAGCACCGGGGCGCAGTATTTT. This translates into CASRLQSGSTGAQYF.

This chain links TRBV27 with TRBJ2-1, with unresolved D. V was trimmed by 4 bases and J by 2 bases, leaving 9 bases between them. This CDR3 spans 14 amino acids. CDR1 is MNHEY and CDR2 is SMNVEV in the germline V gene (reference sequence). Written as DNA, the CDR3 is TGTGCCAGCAGTTGGCAACTGGCCTACAATGAGCAGTTCTTC. This gives the protein CASSWQLAYNEQFF.

As concerns this clonotype: Compared with germline, one end of the junction differs, possibly owing to a read error. The rearrangement joins TRBV27 to TRBJ2-4; possibly TRBD1 for D (6 bases). The germline gives CDR1 MNHEY, CDR2 SMNVEV (reference sequence). The CDR3 runs 16 residues. The CDR3 sequence is CASSVLRLGAKDIQYF. In nucleotides, the CDR3 is TGTGCCAGCAGTGTACTGAGGCTGGGGGCCAAAGACATTCAGTACTTC.

The genes are TRBV7-2 and TRBJ2-1, with 11 bases fitting TRBD2. CDR3 size: 15 residues. The germline V gene encodes CDR1 SGHTA and CDR2 FQGNSA. With 3 bases clipped from V and 5 bases from J, the junction kept 3 bases outside the gene matches. The CDR3 nucleotides are TGTGCCAGCAGCTTGGGGACTAGCGGCCACAATGAGCAGTTCTTC. It codes for CASSLGTSGHNEQFF.

This clonotype was picked up many times. The chain employs TRBV6-1 and TRBJ1-1, with unresolved D. Germline V gene lookup returns CDR1 MNHNS and CDR2 SASEGT. CDR3 length: 13 amino acids. With 6 bases removed from V and 6 bases from J, the gap between germline ends came to 14 bases. The CDR3, as DNA: TGTGCCAGCAGCCTACCTGGGGTCGCTGAAGCTTTCTTT. Translated, it gives CASSLPGVAEAFF.

V usage is TRBV27 and J usage is TRBJ2-3; D not resolved. The assigned J gene may be wrong: the sequence end matches TRBJ2-7 better. CDR1 is MNHEY, CDR2 SMNVEV, per germline (reference sequence). The CDR3 sequence is 17 residues long. The CDR3 bases are TGTGCCAGCAGTCGTGGCCGGCGAGCTTGTGCCACAGATACGCAGTACTTC. Translating it yields CASSRGRRACATDTQYF.

In regard to this clonotype: A read error may account for a junction end that differs from germline. The chain combines TRBV5-4 with TRBJ2-1, with 10 bases matching TRBD2. With the DNA end fitting TRBJ2-5 better, the J assignment may be wrong. The germline CDR1 and CDR2 sequences are SGHNT and YYREEE (reference sequence). This CDR3 comprises 15 residues. CDR3 amino acids: CVSSPGTSVTETQYF. CDR3 sequence (DNA): TGTGTCAGCAGCCCCGGGACTAGCGTCACAGAGACCCAGTACTTC.

This clonotype has at least ten counts. The rearrangement uses TRBV5-1 and TRBJ2-2; 9 bases agree with TRBD1. Germline V lookup: CDR1 SGHRS, CDR2 YFSETQ. V shed 5 bases and J 1 base; nucleotides not matched to a gene: 6. The CDR3 is made up of 16 amino acids. This chain's CDR3 is CASSIQGAWNTGELFF. As DNA, the CDR3 is TGCGCCAGCAGTATACAGGGGGCCTGGAACACCGGGGAGCTGTTTTTT.

This clonotype was observed many times. V and J are TRBV11-3 and TRBJ2-5, with 15 bases aligning to TRBD2. The CDR3 loop spans 16 amino acids. Per the germline V gene, CDR1 is SGHNT and CDR2 is YENEEA. The trim removed 5 bases at V and 11 bases at J, leaving 12 bases unmatched. CDR3 nucleotides: TGTGCCAGCAGCCGGACTAGCGGGAGGGCCGACGGGGAGCAGTACTTC. This sequence encodes CASSRTSGRADGEQYF.

The DNA for the CDR3 is TGTGTCCTGGGCCTCCAGTCTGTGATTACAGATACGCAGTATTTT. It yields the protein CVLGLQSVITDTQYF. This sequence joins TRBV10-3 and TRBJ2-3; unclear D gene. CDR3 size: 15 residues. In germline, CDR1 is ENHRY, CDR2 SYGVKD.

This clonotype occurred many times. The chain links TRBV10-3 to TRBJ2-4, with TRBD2 identical over 9 bases. The J segment lost 0 bases and the V segment lost 8 bases, leaving 5 bases of the junction unmatched. The CDR3 contains 15 residues. CDR1 ENHRY and CDR2 SYGVKD come from the germline V gene. The CDR3 here is CAIGLAGLAKNIQYF. The CDR3 DNA is TGTGCCATCGGTCTAGCGGGACTAGCCAAAAACATTCAGTACTTC.